This TCR beta chain was documented in a study of blood T cell repertoires in COVID-19. The overall study: Both acute and convalescent COVID-19 samples were obtained from the United States, Italy and Spain.

Per the germline V gene, CDR1 is SGHDT and CDR2 is YYEEEE. There are 16 residues in the CDR3. V lost 0 bases, J lost 1 base, and 10 bases lay in between. Only in-frame clones appear in the TCRdb table, and some are missing; sequencing was by immunoSEQ multiplex PCR. The table includes over 300,000 clones, around 92% detected once. The V gene is TRBV5-6, the J gene TRBJ1-4; D is unresolved. This TCR came from a middle-aged man with acute or convalescent COVID-19. Sequenced sample: peripheral blood. In nucleotides, the CDR3 is TGTGCCAGCAGCTTGGGGAGTGTGGGAACTAATGAAAAACTGTTTTTT. As protein: CASSLGSVGTNEKLFF.